The entry below gives a single TCR beta chain sequence along with its context. Assay: immunoSEQ multiplex PCR; the TCRdb copy retains only in-frame clones and omits some. The profile covers just under 85,000 clones, with 70% to 90% appearing a single time and roughly 8% taken by the ten largest. The data are from a study of blood T cell repertoires in COVID-19. Study-wide context: Spain, Italy and the United States supplied samples that represented acute and convalescent COVID-19.

V lost 1 base to trimming and J lost 8 bases, with 14 bases between them. This CDR3 contains 14 residues. Germline CDR1 is LGHDT and CDR2 is YNNKEL (reference sequence). The chain uses TRBV3-1 (or the pseudogene TRBV3-2) and TRBJ1-2; a possible D gene is TRBD1 (6 bases). Sequences were obtained from peripheral blood. This TCR derives from a man aged 80 or over with active or convalescent COVID-19. CDR3 in DNA: TGTGCCAGCAGCCAAGGTAGGCAGGGGCGAGGCTACACCTTC. It encodes CASSQGRQGRGYTF.